This TCR beta chain was documented in a study of T cell responses to AZD1222 COVID-19 vaccine. Overall study findings and caveats: The reported proportion of spike-specific TCRs targeting unmutated variant regions was nearly half. After the peak T cell response, and only then, were repertoires sampled.

About this clone: The antigen is undetermined.

Clones were sequenced by immunoSEQ multiplex PCR, and TCRdb holds only the in-frame ones, with some missing. Here the sample spans some 150,000 clones, 93% being singletons. The CDR3 contains 17 residues. CDR1 is MDHEN, CDR2 SYDVKM, per germline. The germline V and J ends were trimmed by 5 bases and 1 base, with 18 bases remaining between them. The chain couples TRBV28 to TRBJ1-3; a weak D match, TRBD1 (5 bases). This sequence was found in an adult in good health. The material sequenced was peripheral blood, taken on day 0 of AZD1222 vaccination. CDR3 amino acids: CASSLPLEGRSGNTIYF. For the CDR3, the DNA is TGTGCCAGCAGTCTACCCCTGGAGGGGAGGTCTGGAAACACCATATATTTT.